This T cell receptor beta chain was captured in a study of T-cell memory formation after mild COVID-19. Libraries for TCRalpha and TCRbeta carried sample barcodes and unique molecular identifiers via 5'RACE. TCRdb reprocessed the 5' RACE reads with MiXCR, giving one entry per CDR3 protein. The sample shows 200,000 to 250,000 distinct CDR3 sequences, 9.4% of them seen only once. Many counts were recorded for this clonotype. V was trimmed by 6 bases and J by 0 bases, leaving 8 bases between them. Germline-derived CDR1 and CDR2 are SNHLY and FYNNEI. The CDR3 sequence is 14 residues long. The sequenced sample consisted of PBMCs or a T cell subset sorted from them (not recorded which). The chain recombines TRBV2 with TRBJ1-4; D is ambiguous. The receptor was derived from a young man who had mild COVID-19 (a few samples of this study predate the infection). Cell type and time point are not known. This chain's CDR3 is CASSPYATNEKLFF. The CDR3 DNA is TGTGCCAGCAGCCCTTATGCAACTAATGAAAAACTGTTTTTT.